The next 17 T cell receptor beta chains were all read from a single sample in a study of blood T cells in healthy people across ages (dated by TCRdb to the mid-2010s). Library preparation employed 5' RACE. The instrument was an Illumina HiSeq 2500. A second about 7 to 12 cycle PCR used a sample-barcoded 5' primer and a J-beta primer mix. Clones were called with MiXCR by TCRdb after fastp trimmed the public reads at Q25, and only in-frame beta chains were retained. Records with the same CDR3 protein are collapsed into one entry carrying the most frequent genes and DNA. The sample table contains almost 300,000 distinct CDR3 sequences; only one count was recorded for roughly 27% of them. The top ten clones comprise 29% of the sample. Material: blood. All receptors derive from a woman in her seventies in good health.

This clonotype turned up a few times. V usage is TRBV4-2 and J usage is TRBJ2-7; 7 bases match TRBD2. This CDR3 comprises 16 residues. V shed 1 base and J 0 bases; nucleotides not matched to a gene: 6. Germline-derived CDR1 and CDR2 are LGHNA and YNFKEQ. CDR3 DNA sequence: TGTGCCAGCAGCCAAGGCACGGGAGGCAACTCCTACGAGCAGTACTTC. Amino acids: CASSQGTGGNSYEQYF.

The V and J genes are TRBV9 and TRBJ2-5, with TRBD1 as a possible D gene (6 bases). Trimming took off 1 base at V and 4 bases at J, with 11 bases between the two ends. Per the germline V gene, CDR1 is SGDLS and CDR2 is YYNGEE. This CDR3 region has 14 residues. CDR3 sequence reads: CASSVFGQRETQYF. The CDR3 DNA reads TGTGCCAGCAGCGTATTCGGACAGCGAGAGACCCAGTACTTC. The full variable domain, rest sourced from reference TRBV9 and TRBJ2-5, is DSGVTQTPKHLITATGQRVTLRCSPRSGDLSVYWYQQSLDQGLQFLIQYYNGEERAKGNILERFSAQQFPDLHSELNLSSLELGDSALYFCASSVFGQRETQYFGPGTRLLVL.

This clonotype was counted between two and nine times. V and J are TRBV20-1 and TRBJ1-6; 9 nucleotides agree with TRBD1. The J segment lost 9 bases and the V segment lost 5 bases, leaving 5 bases of the junction unmatched. The germline gives CDR1 DFQATT, CDR2 SNEGSKA (reference sequence). This CDR3 has 13 amino acids. CDR3 in DNA: TGCAGTGCTCGAGGACAGGGGAGTTCACCCCTCCACTTT. Its protein product is CSARGQGSSPLHF.

This sequence joins TRBV28 and TRBJ2-7; perhaps TRBD1 as D (6 bases). Germline V lookup: CDR1 MDHEN, CDR2 SYDVKM. Trimming took off 5 bases at V and 4 bases at J, with 24 bases between the two ends. The length of the CDR3 is 17 residues. CDR3 sequence (DNA): TGTGCCAGCAGTCCCGTACTCGCCCAGGGGAATCGGTACGAGCAGTACTTC. It encodes CASSPVLAQGNRYEQYF.

In this sample, this clonotype turned up a few times. This chain connects TRBV12-5 to TRBJ1-5; D is unresolved. Germline V gene lookup returns CDR1 LGHNT and CDR2 FRNRAP. The CDR3 spans 12 residues. Trimming pared 4 bases from V and 5 bases from J, leaving 6 bases between. The CDR3 here is CASGSADQPQHF. The CDR3 nucleotides are TGTGCTAGTGGTTCGGCGGATCAGCCCCAGCATTTT.

The rearrangement joins TRBV9 to TRBJ2-1; D could derive from TRBD1 or TRBD2 (5 bases each). V was cut by 6 bases and J by 2 bases, with 12 bases left in between. From germline, CDR1 is SGDLS and CDR2 YYNGEE. The CDR3 is 14 amino acids. The CDR3 bases are TGTGCCAGCAACGAGGGGTCGGCCTACAATGAGCAGTTCTTC. It codes for CASNEGSAYNEQFF.

This clonotype was found many times. The chain links TRBV29-1 to TRBJ2-5; 7 nucleotides line up with TRBD2. Per the germline V gene, CDR1 is SQVTM and CDR2 is ANQGSEA. The trim removed 3 bases at V and 3 bases at J, leaving 1 base unmatched. The CDR3 runs 12 residues. The CDR3 reads CSVDRGEETQYF. In DNA form, the CDR3 reads TGCAGCGTTGATCGGGGGGAAGAGACCCAGTACTTC.

There are a few counts of this clonotype. J is TRBJ1-4 and V is TRBV14; D possibly corresponds to TRBD1 (5 bases). CDR3 length equals 15 residues. Per germline, CDR1 SGHDN and CDR2 FVKESK. The ends were cut back, 1 base at V and 3 bases at J, with 9 bases in the middle. In DNA, the CDR3 is TGTGCCAGCAGCCAAGTTAGGGGTCCTAATGAAAAACTGTTTTTT. This gives the protein CASSQVRGPNEKLFF.

This chain links TRBV28 with TRBJ2-1; TRBD2 aligns across 12 bases. This CDR3 is built from 15 residues. The V gene end was trimmed by 1 base and the J gene end by 7 bases; junction bases not matched to a gene: 2. From germline, CDR1 is MDHEN and CDR2 SYDVKM. The DNA for the CDR3 is TGTGCCAGCAGTTTATCGACTAGCGGGAGAAATGAGCAGTTCTTC. Translation: CASSLSTSGRNEQFF. Full variable domain (missing parts from reference TRBV28 and TRBJ2-1): DVKVTQSSRYLVKRTGEKVFLECVQDMDHENMFWYRQDPGLGLRLIYFSYDVKMKEKGDIPEGYSVSREKKERFSLILESASTNQTSMYLCASSLSTSGRNEQFFGPGTRLTVL.

At least ten counts were recorded for this clonotype. J is TRBJ1-4 and V is TRBV11-2; maybe TRBD1 (5 bases). The ends were cut back, 4 bases at V and 5 bases at J, with 11 bases in the middle. CDR3 length: 14 residues. CDR1 and CDR2 (germline): SGHAT, FQNNGV. The DNA for the CDR3 is TGTGCCAGCAGCTCTATGGGGGGGAATGAAAAACTGTTTTTT. It translates to CASSSMGGNEKLFF.

This chain links TRBV28 with TRBJ2-3; a possible D gene is TRBD1 (7 bases). The germline V gene encodes CDR1 MDHEN and CDR2 SYDVKM. V gave up 6 bases and J gave up 4 bases, with 14 bases separating them. This CDR3 comprises 14 residues. CDR3 sequence (DNA): TGTGCCAGCAGGCCGACAGGGACTGCAGATACGCAGTATTTT. This gives the protein CASRPTGTADTQYF.

The gene calls are TRBV14 and TRBJ2-3; 7 bases align to TRBD2. CDR3 length: 15 amino acids. Germline values: CDR1 SGHDN, CDR2 FVKESK. J was trimmed by 2 bases and V by 5 bases; bases with no gene match: 7. In DNA form, the CDR3 reads TGTGCCAGCAGCACAACTAGCGTGCCCACAGATACGCAGTATTTT. It codes for CASSTTSVPTDTQYF. The variable domain in full, completed from reference TRBV14 and TRBJ2-3, reads EAGVTQFPSHSVIEKGQTVTLRCDPISGHDNLYWYRRVMGKEIKFLLHFVKESKQDESGMPNNRFLAERTGGTYSTLKVQPAELEDSGVYFCASSTTSVPTDTQYFGPGTRLTVL.

The rearrangement links TRBV29-1 to TRBJ2-1; 7 bases fit TRBD2. This CDR3 comprises 16 residues. CDR1 is SQVTM and CDR2 is ANQGSEA in the germline V gene. The V gene end was trimmed by 7 bases and the J gene end by 8 bases; junction bases not matched to a gene: 20. CDR3 amino acids: CSGAGWGETSIYEQFF. The DNA for the CDR3 is TGCAGCGGGGCCGGATGGGGAGAGACTAGCATCTATGAGCAGTTCTTC.

The V call is TRBV6-6, the J call TRBJ1-5; D is undetermined. Germline-derived CDR1 and CDR2 are MNHNY and SVGAGI (reference sequence). The CDR3 runs to 13 residues. Between the trimmed V and J ends, which lost 6 bases and 5 bases, there was a span of 11 bases. The DNA for the CDR3 is TGTGCCAGCAGCCCTAGGGCCGATCAGCCCCAGCATTTT. Protein: CASSPRADQPQHF.

This clonotype has more than one count but fewer than ten. V and J are TRBV12-3 or TRBV12-4 and TRBJ2-2; D is unclear. CDR3 length: 12 residues. V lost 1 base, J lost 9 bases, and 6 bases lay in between. The CDR3 protein is CASSLGARELFF. The CDR3 nucleotides are TGTGCCAGCAGTTTAGGGGCCCGGGAGCTGTTTTTT.

The rearrangement uses TRBV2 and TRBJ2-1, with 8 bases matching TRBD1. CDR3 length: 15 residues. Per germline, CDR1 SNHLY and CDR2 FYNNEI. V lost 8 bases, J lost 2 bases, and 8 bases stayed unmatched. Written as DNA, the CDR3 is TGTGCCAGCGGGGGACAGGTAAAGGCCTACAATGAGCAGTTCTTC. It codes for CASGGQVKAYNEQFF.

The chain employs TRBV12-3 or TRBV12-4 and TRBJ2-4; no firm D call. The CDR3 loop spans 14 amino acids. Trimming removed 4 bases from V and 5 bases from J, with 12 bases in between. The CDR3 protein is CASSSLLAQNIQYF. The DNA of the CDR3 is TGTGCCAGCAGTTCGCTTCTGGCACAAAACATTCAGTACTTC.